The TCR beta chain described here comes from a study of T cells expressing NK-cell markers. Across the study: Beta-chain profiling covered CD3+CD56+NKG2C+, CD3+CD56+NKG2C- and CD3+CD56-NKG2C+ sorted subsets. Sequencing covered eight donors, seven HCMV-seropositive and one seronegative.

CDR1 and CDR2 (germline): DFQATT, SNEGSKA (reference sequence). The CDR3 runs 16 residues. General study results and limits: A range of about 1.0-7.5% of CD8+ T cells consisted of dominant NKG2C+ clonotypes in 5 or 6 donors. Clarity on HCMV specificity was lacking for the expanded NKG2C+ T cell clones.

Worth noting for this clonotype: Antigen: not known.

TCRdb reprocessed the 5' RACE reads and stores each CDR3 protein as one record, lacking DNA. Its table records 400,000 to 550,000 distinct CDR3 sequences. The material sequenced was blood T cells: a sorted CD56 or NKG2C T cell subset, CD4+ or CD8+ T cells, or bulk PBMC T cells (not recorded which). The sequence came from a woman aged 18 to 75 in good health. The genes are TRBV20-1 and TRBJ2-7; the TRBD1 assignment by TCRdb is unverifiable without DNA. The CDR3 reads CSALPLRGPSSYEQYF.